A selection of T cell receptor beta chains follows, all from one sample in a study of blood T cell repertoires in COVID-19. TCRdb's copy holds only in-frame clones and misses some; the assay was immunoSEQ multiplex PCR. The sample lists about 330,000 clones, around nine tenths occurring once. The sample was peripheral blood. The receptors come from a woman aged 50 to 60 with active or convalescent COVID-19. Both conserved end residues are part of each CDR3. The order of the fields is V gene, clone size, D gene, J gene, CDR3 protein, CDR3 DNA. A D gene is named only where the DNA matches it firmly. Rows may omit the clone size; those that give it use once, few, many or a size class.

>TRBV6-5|once|NA|TRBJ1-2
CASSYQKGAQGYGYTF
TGTGCCAGCAGTTACCAGAAGGGTGCTCAGGGCTATGGCTACACCTTC
>TRBV28|NA|TRBD1|TRBJ2-7
CASSFSWGDRVYEQYF
TGTGCCAGCAGTTTCTCATGGGGGGACAGGGTCTACGAGCAGTACTTC
>TRBV6-6|once|NA|TRBJ2-7
CATLTGYEQYF
TGTGCCACCTTGACCGGGTACGAGCAGTACTTC
>TRBV9|NA|TRBD1|TRBJ1-5
CASSPGQSSNQPQHF
TGTGCCAGCAGCCCGGGACAGAGTAGCAATCAGCCCCAGCATTTT
>TRBV18|NA|NA|TRBJ2-3
CASSPPKRITDTQYF
TGTGCCAGCTCACCACCGAAGAGGATCACAGATACGCAGTATTTT
>TRBV4-1|NA|NA|TRBJ1-2
CASSLGVSANYGYTF
TGCGCCAGCAGCCTCGGGGTTTCGGCTAACTATGGCTACACCTTC
>TRBV28|NA|TRBD2|TRBJ2-3
CASSSLAGGTDTQYF
TGTGCCAGCAGCTCACTAGCGGGGGGCACAGATACGCAGTATTTT
>TRBV7-8|NA|TRBD2|TRBJ2-3
CASSPRASGGPTDTQYF
TGTGCCAGCAGCCCCCGGGCGAGCGGGGGCCCTACAGATACGCAGTATTTT
>TRBV19|NA|NA|TRBJ1-2
CASYDTPDGYTF
TGTGCCAGTTACGACACACCAGATGGCTACACCTTC
>TRBV28|NA|NA|TRBJ1-2
CASLGRNYGYTF
TGTGCCAGCCTTGGCAGAAACTATGGCTACACCTTC
>TRBV5-5|NA|TRBD2|TRBJ2-3
CASGLSAGVTDTQYF
TGTGCCAGCGGCCTTTCAGCGGGGGTTACAGATACGCAGTATTTT
>TRBV28|NA|TRBD1|TRBJ1-4
CASRPGTDINEKLFF
TGTGCCAGCAGGCCCGGGACAGACATTAATGAAAAACTGTTTTTT
>TRBV6-1|NA|NA|TRBJ2-3
CASSDGASTDTQYF
TGTGCCAGCAGTGATGGGGCTAGCACAGATACGCAGTATTTT
>TRBV10-3|NA|NA|TRBJ1-6
CAISDRERRDSPLHF
TGTGCCATCAGTGACAGGGAAAGAAGGGATTCACCCCTCCACTTT
>TRBV10-2|NA|NA|TRBJ1-4
CASRGRRGEREKLFF
TGCGCCAGCAGGGGGAGACGCGGGGAGAGAGAAAAACTGTTTTTT
>TRBV29-1|NA|NA|TRBJ2-1
CSVGGPSEQFF
TGCAGCGTTGGCGGGCCAAGTGAGCAGTTCTTC
>TRBV29-1|NA|TRBD2|TRBJ2-7
CSVGTSGYEQYF
TGCAGCGTCGGGACTAGCGGCTACGAGCAGTACTTC
>TRBV4-2|NA|TRBD2|TRBJ2-3
CASSLGEGRADTQYF
TGTGCCAGCAGCCTCGGGGAGGGGCGGGCAGATACGCAGTATTTT
>TRBV12-3/TRBV12-4|NA|NA|TRBJ1-1
CASSFIANTEAFF
TGTGCCAGCAGTTTTATAGCGAACACTGAAGCTTTCTTT
>TRBV19|NA|NA|TRBJ2-4
CASSPTGAKNIQYF
TGTGCCAGTAGTCCTACAGGGGCCAAAAACATTCAGTACTTC
>TRBV28|NA|NA|TRBJ2-7
CASTASGGYEQYF
TGTGCCAGCACCGCCTCGGGTGGGTACGAGCAGTACTTC
>TRBV7-2|few|TRBD2|TRBJ2-7
CASSLVSSGSSYEQYF
TGTGCCAGCAGCTTAGTGTCCAGCGGGAGTTCCTACGAGCAGTACTTC
>TRBV2|NA|NA|TRBJ2-2
CASSYTGELFF
TGTGCCAGCAGCTACACCGGGGAGCTGTTTTTT
>TRBV28|NA|NA|TRBJ2-2
CASRSSSGSGFANTGELFF
TGTGCCAGCAGGTCCTCATCAGGATCTGGCTTCGCGAACACCGGGGAGCTGTTTTTT
>TRBV15|NA|TRBD2|TRBJ2-3
CATSRVIGAGEDTQYF
TGTGCCACCAGCAGAGTAATCGGAGCGGGAGAAGATACGCAGTATTTT
>TRBV25-1|NA|NA|TRBJ2-5
CASSDRARGSRETQYF
TGTGCCAGCAGTGATAGGGCTAGGGGGAGTCGGGAGACCCAGTACTTC
>TRBV7-9|NA|NA|TRBJ2-1
CASSLYPRDSLVHEQFF
TGTGCCAGCAGCTTATACCCCCGGGACTCTCTAGTCCATGAGCAGTTCTTC
>TRBV28|NA|TRBD2|TRBJ2-7
CASAGGFSYEQYF
TGTGCCAGCGCCGGGGGGTTCAGCTACGAGCAGTACTTC
>TRBV14|NA|TRBD2|TRBJ2-7
CASSWGAGAQYF
TGTGCCAGCAGCTGGGGAGCGGGAGCGCAGTACTTC
>TRBV5-4|once|TRBD2|TRBJ2-1
CASGGNEQFF
TGTGCGAGCGGGGGGAACGAGCAGTTCTTC
>TRBV18|NA|NA|TRBJ1-1
CASSPSLNTEAFF
TGTGCCAGCTCACCGTCGTTGAACACTGAAGCTTTCTTT
>TRBV19|NA|NA|TRBJ1-2
CASQVSHNYGYTF
TGTGCCAGTCAGGTGAGCCATAACTATGGCTACACCTTC
>TRBV6-5|NA|NA|TRBJ1-1
CASSYSRQWLNPEAFF
TGTGCCAGCAGTTACTCAAGACAGTGGCTGAACCCTGAAGCTTTCTTT
>TRBV21-1|NA|NA|TRBJ1-6
CASRDGFTGVSSYNSPLHF
TGTGCCAGCAGAGACGGATTTACAGGGGTGAGCTCCTATAATTCACCCCTCCACTTT
>TRBV28|few|TRBD1|TRBJ1-1
CASSTRTGSVNTEAFF
TGTGCCAGCAGTACACGGACAGGGTCTGTCAACACTGAAGCTTTCTTT
>TRBV11-2|NA|NA|TRBJ2-5
CASSLRQRVQETQYF
TGTGCCAGCAGCTTAAGGCAGAGGGTCCAAGAGACCCAGTACTTC
>TRBV4-1|NA|NA|TRBJ2-3
CASSRIQGDATQYF
TGCGCCAGCAGCCGGATCCAAGGGGATGCTACGCAGTATTTT
>TRBV7-8|NA|NA|TRBJ1-5
CASSLGVRGSGDNQPQHF
TGTGCCAGCAGCTTAGGGGTGAGGGGGAGCGGGGACAATCAGCCCCAGCATTTT
>TRBV19|NA|NA|TRBJ2-7
CASSLQVEGFHEQYF
TGTGCCAGTAGTTTGCAGGTCGAGGGATTCCACGAGCAGTACTTC
>TRBV18|NA|TRBD1|TRBJ2-7
CASSPGQAPYEQYF
TGTGCCAGCTCACCAGGACAGGCCCCGTACGAGCAGTACTTC
>TRBV9|NA|NA|TRBJ2-7
CASSADPGPYEQYF
TGTGCCAGCAGCGCAGACCCAGGGCCCTACGAGCAGTACTTC
>TRBV28|NA|NA|TRBJ1-1
CASSFRWSGNTEAFF
TGTGCCAGCAGTTTTCGGTGGTCTGGGAACACTGAAGCTTTCTTT
>TRBV6-5|once|NA|TRBJ1-2
CASSYSSSLSYGYTF
TGTGCCAGCAGTTACTCGTCGAGCCTCTCCTATGGCTACACCTTC
>TRBV28|NA|TRBD2|TRBJ2-4
CASSLGGSKNIQYF
TGTGCCAGCAGTTTGGGGGGGTCCAAAAACATTCAGTACTTC
>TRBV7-6|NA|TRBD1|TRBJ1-3
CASSARPGQGGNTIYF
TGTGCCAGCAGCGCCAGGCCGGGACAGGGAGGAAACACCATATATTTT